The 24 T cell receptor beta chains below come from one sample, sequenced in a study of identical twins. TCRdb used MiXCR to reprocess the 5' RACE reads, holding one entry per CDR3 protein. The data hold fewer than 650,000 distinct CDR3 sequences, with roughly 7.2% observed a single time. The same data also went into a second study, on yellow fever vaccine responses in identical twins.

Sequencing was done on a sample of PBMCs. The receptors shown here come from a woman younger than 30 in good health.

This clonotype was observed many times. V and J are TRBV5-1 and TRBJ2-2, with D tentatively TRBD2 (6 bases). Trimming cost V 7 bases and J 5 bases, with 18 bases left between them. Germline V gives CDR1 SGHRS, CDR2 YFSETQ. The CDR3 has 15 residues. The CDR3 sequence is CASGFGREQTGELFF. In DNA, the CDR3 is TGCGCCAGCGGGTTTGGTCGGGAGCAAACCGGGGAGCTGTTTTTT.

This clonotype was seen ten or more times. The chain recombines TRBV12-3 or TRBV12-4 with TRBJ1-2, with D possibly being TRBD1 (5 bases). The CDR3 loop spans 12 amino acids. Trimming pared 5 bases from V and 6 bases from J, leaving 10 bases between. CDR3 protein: CASSPGTNGYTF. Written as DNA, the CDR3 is TGTGCCAGCAGTCCCGGGACGAATGGCTACACCTTC.

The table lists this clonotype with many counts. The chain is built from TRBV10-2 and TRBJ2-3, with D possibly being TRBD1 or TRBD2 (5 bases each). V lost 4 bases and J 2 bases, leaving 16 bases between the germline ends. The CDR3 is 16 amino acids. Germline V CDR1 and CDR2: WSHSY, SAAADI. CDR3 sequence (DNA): TGCGCCAGCAGTGGAGCCGGGACGAAACTCACAGATACGCAGTATTTT. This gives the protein CASSGAGTKLTDTQYF.

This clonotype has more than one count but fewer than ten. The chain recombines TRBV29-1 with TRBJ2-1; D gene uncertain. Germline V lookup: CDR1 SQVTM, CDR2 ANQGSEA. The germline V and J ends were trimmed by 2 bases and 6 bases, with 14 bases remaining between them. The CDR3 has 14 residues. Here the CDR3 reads CSVEYYSRLNEQFF. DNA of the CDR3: TGCAGCGTTGAATATTACTCCCGCCTCAATGAGCAGTTCTTC.

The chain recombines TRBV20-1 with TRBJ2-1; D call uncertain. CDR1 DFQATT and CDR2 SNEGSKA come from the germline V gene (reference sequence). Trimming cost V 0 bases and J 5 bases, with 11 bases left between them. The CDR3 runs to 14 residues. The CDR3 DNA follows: TGCAGTGCTAGAGATCAGGTGGGAAACAATGAGCAGTTCTTC. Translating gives CSARDQVGNNEQFF.

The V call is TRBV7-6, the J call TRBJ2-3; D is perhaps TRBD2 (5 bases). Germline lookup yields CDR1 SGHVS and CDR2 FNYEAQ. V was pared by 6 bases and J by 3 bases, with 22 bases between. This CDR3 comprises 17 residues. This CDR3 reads CASRAAAVEDGTDTQYF. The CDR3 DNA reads TGTGCCAGCAGAGCGGCGGCGGTTGAGGACGGGACAGATACGCAGTATTTT.

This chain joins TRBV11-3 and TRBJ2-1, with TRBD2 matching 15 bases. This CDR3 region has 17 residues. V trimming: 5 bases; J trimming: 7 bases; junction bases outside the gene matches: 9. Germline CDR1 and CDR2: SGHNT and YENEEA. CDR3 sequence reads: CASSPQGLAGGQNEQFF. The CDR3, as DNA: TGTGCCAGCAGCCCCCAGGGACTAGCGGGGGGTCAAAATGAGCAGTTCTTC.

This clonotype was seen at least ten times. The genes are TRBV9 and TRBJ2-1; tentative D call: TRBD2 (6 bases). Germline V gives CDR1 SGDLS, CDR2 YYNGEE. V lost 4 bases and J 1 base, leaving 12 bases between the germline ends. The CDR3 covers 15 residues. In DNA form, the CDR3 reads TGTGCCAGCAGCTTTAGACTAGGGTCCTACAATGAGCAGTTCTTC. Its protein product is CASSFRLGSYNEQFF.

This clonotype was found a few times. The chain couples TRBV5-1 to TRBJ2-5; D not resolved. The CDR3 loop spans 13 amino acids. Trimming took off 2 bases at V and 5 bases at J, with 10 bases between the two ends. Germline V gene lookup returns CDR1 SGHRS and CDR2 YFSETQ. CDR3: CASSLIGGETQYF. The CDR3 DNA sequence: TGCGCCAGCAGCTTAATCGGTGGGGAGACCCAGTACTTC.

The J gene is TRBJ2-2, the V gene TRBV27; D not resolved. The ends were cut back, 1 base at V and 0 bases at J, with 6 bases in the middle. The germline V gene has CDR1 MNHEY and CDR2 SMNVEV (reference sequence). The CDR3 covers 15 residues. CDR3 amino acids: CASSLLRPNTGELFF. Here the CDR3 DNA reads TGTGCCAGCAGTTTATTACGTCCGAACACCGGGGAGCTGTTTTTT.

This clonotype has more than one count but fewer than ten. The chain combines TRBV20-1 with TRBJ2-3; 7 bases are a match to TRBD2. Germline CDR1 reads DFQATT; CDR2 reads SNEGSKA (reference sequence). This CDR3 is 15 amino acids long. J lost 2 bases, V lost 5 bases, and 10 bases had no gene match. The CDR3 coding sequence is TGCAGTGCTGACCGAAGGGAGGGGCCCACAGATACGCAGTATTTT. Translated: CSADRREGPTDTQYF.

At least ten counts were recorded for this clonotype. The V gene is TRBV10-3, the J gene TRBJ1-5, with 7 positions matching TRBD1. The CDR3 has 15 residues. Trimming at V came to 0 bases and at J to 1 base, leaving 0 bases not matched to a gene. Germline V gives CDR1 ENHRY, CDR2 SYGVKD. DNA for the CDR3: TGTGCCATCAGTGAGTCGGACAGGAGCAATCAGCCCCAGCATTTT. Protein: CAISESDRSNQPQHF.

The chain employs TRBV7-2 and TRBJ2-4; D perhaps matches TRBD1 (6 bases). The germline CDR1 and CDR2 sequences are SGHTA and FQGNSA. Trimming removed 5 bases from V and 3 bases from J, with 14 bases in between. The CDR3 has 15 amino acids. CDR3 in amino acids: CASSRPGVGKNIQYF. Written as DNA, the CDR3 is TGTGCCAGCAGCAGACCAGGGGTAGGCAAAAACATTCAGTACTTC.

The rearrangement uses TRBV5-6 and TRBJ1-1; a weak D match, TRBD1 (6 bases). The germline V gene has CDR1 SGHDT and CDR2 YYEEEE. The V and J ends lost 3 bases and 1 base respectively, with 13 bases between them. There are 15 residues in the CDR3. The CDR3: CASSSAATGNTEAFF. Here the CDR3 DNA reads TGTGCCAGCAGCTCCGCCGCGACAGGGAACACTGAAGCTTTCTTT.

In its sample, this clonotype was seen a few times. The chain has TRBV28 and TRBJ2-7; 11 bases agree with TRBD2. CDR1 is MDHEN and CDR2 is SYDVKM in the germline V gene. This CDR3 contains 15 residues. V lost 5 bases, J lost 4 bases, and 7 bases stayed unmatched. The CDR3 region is CASSKTLAGGYEQYF. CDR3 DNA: TGTGCCAGCAGTAAAACTCTAGCGGGAGGATACGAGCAGTACTTC.

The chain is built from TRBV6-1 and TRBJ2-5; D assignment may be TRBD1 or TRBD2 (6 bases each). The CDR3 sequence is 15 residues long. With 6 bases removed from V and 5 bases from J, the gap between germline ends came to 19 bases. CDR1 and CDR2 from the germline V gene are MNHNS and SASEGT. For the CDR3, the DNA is TGTGCCAGCAGCCGCGTCCGGGGGCACGGTGAGACCCAGTACTTC. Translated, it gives CASSRVRGHGETQYF.

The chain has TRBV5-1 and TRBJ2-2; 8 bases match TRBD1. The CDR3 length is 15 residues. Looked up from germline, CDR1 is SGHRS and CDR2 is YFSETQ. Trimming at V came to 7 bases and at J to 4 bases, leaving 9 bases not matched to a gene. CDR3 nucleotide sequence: TGCGCCAGCGGAGGGACAGGTTCGGCCACCGGGGAGCTGTTTTTT. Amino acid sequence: CASGGTGSATGELFF.

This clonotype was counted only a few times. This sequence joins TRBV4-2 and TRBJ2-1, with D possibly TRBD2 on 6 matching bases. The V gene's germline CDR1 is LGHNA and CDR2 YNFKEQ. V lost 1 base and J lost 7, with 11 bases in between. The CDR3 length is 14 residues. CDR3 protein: CASSQVGGRNEQFF. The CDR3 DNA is TGTGCCAGCAGCCAAGTAGGAGGGCGGAATGAGCAGTTCTTC.

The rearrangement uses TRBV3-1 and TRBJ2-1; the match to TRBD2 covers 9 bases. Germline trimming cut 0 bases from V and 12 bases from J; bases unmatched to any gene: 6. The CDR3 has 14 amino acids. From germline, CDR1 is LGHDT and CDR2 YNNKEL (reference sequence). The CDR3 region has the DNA TGTGCCAGCAGCCAAGAGGGTCCAGCGGGAGGGCAGTTCTTC. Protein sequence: CASSQEGPAGGQFF.

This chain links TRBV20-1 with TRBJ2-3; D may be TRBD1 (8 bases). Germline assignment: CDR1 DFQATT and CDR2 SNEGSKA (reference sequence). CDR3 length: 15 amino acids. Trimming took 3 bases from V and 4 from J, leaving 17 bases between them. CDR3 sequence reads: CSASEDRAGADTQYF. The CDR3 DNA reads TGCAGTGCTAGCGAGGACAGGGCGGGGGCAGATACGCAGTATTTT.

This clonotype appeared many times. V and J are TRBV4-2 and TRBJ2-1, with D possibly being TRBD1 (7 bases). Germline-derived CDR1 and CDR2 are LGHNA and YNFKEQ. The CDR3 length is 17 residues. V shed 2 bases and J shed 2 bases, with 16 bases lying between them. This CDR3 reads CASSQIGQGGTYNEQFF. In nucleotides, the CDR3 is TGTGCCAGCAGCCAAATCGGGCAGGGGGGTACCTACAATGAGCAGTTCTTC.

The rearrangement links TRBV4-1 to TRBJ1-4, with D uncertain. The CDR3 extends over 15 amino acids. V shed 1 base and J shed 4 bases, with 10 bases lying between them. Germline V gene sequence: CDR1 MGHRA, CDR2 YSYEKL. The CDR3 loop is CASSQVGVNNEKLFF. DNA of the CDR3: TGCGCCAGCAGCCAAGTTGGGGTAAATAATGAAAAACTGTTTTTT.

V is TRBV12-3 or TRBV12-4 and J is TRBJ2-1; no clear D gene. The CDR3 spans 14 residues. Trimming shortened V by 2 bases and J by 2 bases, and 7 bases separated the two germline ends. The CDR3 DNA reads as TGTGCCAGCAGTTTACTGGGGACCTACAATGAGCAGTTCTTC. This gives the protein CASSLLGTYNEQFF.

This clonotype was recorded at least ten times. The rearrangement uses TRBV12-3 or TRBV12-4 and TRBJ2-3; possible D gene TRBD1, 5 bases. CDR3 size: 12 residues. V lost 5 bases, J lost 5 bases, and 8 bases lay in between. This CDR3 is CASSPDRDTQYF. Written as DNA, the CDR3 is TGTGCCAGCAGTCCCGACAGAGATACGCAGTATTTT.